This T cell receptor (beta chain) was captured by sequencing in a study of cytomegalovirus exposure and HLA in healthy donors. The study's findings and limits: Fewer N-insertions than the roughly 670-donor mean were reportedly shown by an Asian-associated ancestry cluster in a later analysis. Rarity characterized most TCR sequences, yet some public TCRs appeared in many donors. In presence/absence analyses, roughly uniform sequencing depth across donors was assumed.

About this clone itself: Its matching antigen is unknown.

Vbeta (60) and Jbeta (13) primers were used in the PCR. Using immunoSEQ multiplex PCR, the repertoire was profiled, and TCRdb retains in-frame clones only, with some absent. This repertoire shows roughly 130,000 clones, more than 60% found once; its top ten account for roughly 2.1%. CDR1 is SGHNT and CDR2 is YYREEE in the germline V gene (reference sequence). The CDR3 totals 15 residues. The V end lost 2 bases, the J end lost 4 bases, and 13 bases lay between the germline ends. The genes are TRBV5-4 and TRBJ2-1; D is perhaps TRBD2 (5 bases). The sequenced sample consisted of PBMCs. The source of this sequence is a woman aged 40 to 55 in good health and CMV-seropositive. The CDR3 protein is CASSFSTSPYNEQFF. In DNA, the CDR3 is TGTGCCAGCAGCTTTTCTACTAGTCCGTACAATGAGCAGTTCTTC.